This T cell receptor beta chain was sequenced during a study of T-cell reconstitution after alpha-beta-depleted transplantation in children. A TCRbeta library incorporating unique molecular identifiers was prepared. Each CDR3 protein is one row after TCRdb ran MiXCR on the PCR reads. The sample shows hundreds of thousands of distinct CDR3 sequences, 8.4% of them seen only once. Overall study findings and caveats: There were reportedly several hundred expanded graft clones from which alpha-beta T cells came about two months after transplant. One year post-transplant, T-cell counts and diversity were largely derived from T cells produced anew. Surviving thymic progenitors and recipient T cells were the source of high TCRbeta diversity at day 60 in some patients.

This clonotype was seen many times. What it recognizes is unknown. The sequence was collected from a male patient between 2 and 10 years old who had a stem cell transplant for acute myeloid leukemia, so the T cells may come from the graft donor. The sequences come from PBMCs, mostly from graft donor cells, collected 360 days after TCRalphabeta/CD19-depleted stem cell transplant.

Written as DNA, the CDR3 is TGTGCCAGTAGTCTAGCGGCAATAAATGAGCAGTTCTTC. Encoded protein: CASSLAAINEQFF. This chain connects TRBV19 to TRBJ2-1, with TRBD2 matching over 7 bases. Germline V lookup: CDR1 LNHDA, CDR2 SQIVND (reference sequence). With V trimmed by 5 bases and J by 7 bases, 5 bases remained unmatched. This CDR3 has 13 residues.